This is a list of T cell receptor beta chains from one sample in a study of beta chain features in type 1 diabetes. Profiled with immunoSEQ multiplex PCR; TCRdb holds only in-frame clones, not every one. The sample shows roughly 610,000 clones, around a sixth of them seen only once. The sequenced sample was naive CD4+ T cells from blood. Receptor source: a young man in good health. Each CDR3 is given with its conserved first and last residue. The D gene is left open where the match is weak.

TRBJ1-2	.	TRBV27	CASSLRWGYGYTF
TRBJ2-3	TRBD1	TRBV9	CASNRDRADTQYF
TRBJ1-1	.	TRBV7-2	CASSPRTGLAEAFF
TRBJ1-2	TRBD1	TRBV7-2	CASSPRDSVSYTF
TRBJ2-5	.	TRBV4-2	CASSQKGQGPQETQYF
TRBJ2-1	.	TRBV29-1	CSVEARTAYYNEQFF
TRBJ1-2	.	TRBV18	CASSPSERRGYTF
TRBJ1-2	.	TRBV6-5	CASSYGPRNYGYTF
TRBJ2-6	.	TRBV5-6	CASSGKLRDSNVLTF
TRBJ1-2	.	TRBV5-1	CASSLPGDGYTF
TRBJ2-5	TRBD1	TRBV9	CASSPRTRRGGPETQYF
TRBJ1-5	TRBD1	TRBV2	CASMRDRGGNQPQHF
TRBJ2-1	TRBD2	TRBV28	CASRAGGSSYNEQFF
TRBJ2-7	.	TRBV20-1	CSASGRSEQYF
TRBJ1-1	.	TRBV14	CASSQDGRGNTEAFF
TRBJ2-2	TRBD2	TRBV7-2	CASSLARGTSGKRTGELFF
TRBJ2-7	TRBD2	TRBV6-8	CASRFGMAGGTTYEQYF
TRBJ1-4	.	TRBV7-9	CASSLSRATNEKLFF
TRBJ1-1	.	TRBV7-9	CASSFQRVNTEAFF
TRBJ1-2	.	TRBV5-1	CASSLDGSYGYTF
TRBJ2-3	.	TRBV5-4	CASSPSGVVDTQYF
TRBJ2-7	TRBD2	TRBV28	CASSRLAGATYEQYF
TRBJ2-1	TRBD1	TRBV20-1	CSAWDRDEQFF
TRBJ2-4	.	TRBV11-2	CASSAKGQALAKNIQYF
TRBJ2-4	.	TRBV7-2	CASSVGQRLLAKNIQYF
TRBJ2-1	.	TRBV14	CASSRVQGGINNEQFF
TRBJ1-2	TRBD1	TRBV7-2	CASSLAGQNYGYTF
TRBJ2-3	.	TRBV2	CASREVARTDTQYF
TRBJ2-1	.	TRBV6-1	CASRSLTGFLNEQFF
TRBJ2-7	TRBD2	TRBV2	CASSRGGPSFEQYF
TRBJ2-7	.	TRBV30	CAWSTVGQKAYEQYF
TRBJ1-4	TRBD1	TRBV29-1	CSGGTGNEKLFF
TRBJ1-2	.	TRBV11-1	CASSQPGSADANYGYTF
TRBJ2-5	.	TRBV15	CATSRGPGGSEETQYF
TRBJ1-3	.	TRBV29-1	CSVGTGSLSGNTIYF
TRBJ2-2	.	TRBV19	CASKTGRIGNTGELFF
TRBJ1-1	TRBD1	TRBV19	CASSTQGANTEAFF
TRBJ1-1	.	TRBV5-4	CASSQEGRSGTEAFF
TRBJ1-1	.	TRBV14	CASSQGWGKAFF
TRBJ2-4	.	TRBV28	CASSLRTFQTLNIQYF
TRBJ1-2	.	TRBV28	CASSLSHGYTF
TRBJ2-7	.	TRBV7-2	CASSPSAGGRYEQYF
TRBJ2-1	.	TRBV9	CASSAEKGTNEQFF
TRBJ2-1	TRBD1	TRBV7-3	CASSPGTGLRNEQFF
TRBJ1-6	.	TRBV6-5	CASSSPLHF
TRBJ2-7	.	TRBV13	CASSPASSYEQYF
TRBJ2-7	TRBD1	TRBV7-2	CASSPDRASSYEQYF
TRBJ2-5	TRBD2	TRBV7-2	CASSPSGKETQYF
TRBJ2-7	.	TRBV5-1	CASSFGGASYEQYF
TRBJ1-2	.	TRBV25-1	CASSEQNNYGYTF
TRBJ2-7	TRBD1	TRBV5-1	CASSLEGTANVHF
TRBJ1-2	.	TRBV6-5	CASSQPGTNYGYTF
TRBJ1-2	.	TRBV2	CATRGGRAGYTF
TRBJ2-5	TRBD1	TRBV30	CAWGGQIQETQYF
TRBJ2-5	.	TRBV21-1	CASSKGETQYF